This T cell receptor beta chain emerged from a study of blood T cell repertoires in COVID-19. Participants spanned ages about 18 to 95 years and resided in 20 to 30 US areas. Clinical history reported by participants formed the basis on which cohorts were assigned. The length of the CDR3 is 16 residues. CDR1 LNHNV and CDR2 YYDKDF come from the germline V gene (reference sequence). Trimming took off 1 base at V and 0 bases at J, with 10 bases between the two ends. Source study methods: Using reference gene primer amplification, nucleated cell counts were estimated. Assay used: immunoSEQ multiplex PCR; TCRdb lists only in-frame clones, some missing. D and trimming come from the DNA, and the V and J calls and clone size come from that table. The sample lists some 320,000 clones; more than 75% were seen once.

Sequencing was carried out using PBMCs or T cells enriched from blood (not recorded which). The V call is TRBV15, the J call TRBJ1-5, with D unresolved. The sequence came from a man aged 60 to 69 who had recovered from COVID-19. The CDR3 coding sequence is TGTGCCACCAGCAGAGTTGGCGGTGATAGCAATCAGCCCCAGCATTTT. This translates into CATSRVGGDSNQPQHF.